Sequencing of this TCR beta chain was carried out in a study of a mutant IDH1 vaccine in newly diagnosed glioma. Data came from immunoSEQ multiplex PCR; TCRdb stores just in-frame clones and leaves some out. The sample contains 40,000 to 45,000 clones, about 76% of which appear only once. Sample time point: week 35, safety follow-up. The content of each vaccine dose was 300 ug of mutant IDH1 20-mer peptide, and topical imiquimod accompanied it. Of note for this clone: As yet, its antigen is unknown.

Germline-derived CDR1 and CDR2 are LNHDA and SQIVND (reference sequence). This CDR3 has 16 amino acids. The V end lost 7 bases, the J end lost 1 base, and 16 bases lay between the germline ends. Sequenced material: PBMCs, taken from a glioma patient whose treatment included an IDH1 peptide vaccine. The clonotype comes from a woman aged 40 to 50 with glioma. Some clones in this sample may be carry-over from other donors' samples. This chain links TRBV19 with TRBJ2-2; D may correspond to TRBD1 or TRBD2 (5 bases each). CDR3 loop: CASTVAGRLNTGELFF. In DNA form, the CDR3 reads TGTGCCAGTACGGTCGCAGGGAGATTGAACACCGGGGAGCTGTTTTTT.